The subject of this entry is one T cell receptor beta chain. This CDR3 region has 16 residues. V shed 3 bases and J 1 base; nucleotides not matched to a gene: 6. Germline-derived CDR1 and CDR2 are SGHVS and FNYEAQ. Generated by immunoSEQ multiplex PCR, the TCRdb table keeps only in-frame clones and is missing some. Found here are fewer than 200,000 clones, 84% of them singletons; the top ten hold under 4%. Donors were grouped by their self-reported clinical history. Someone with COVID-19 had been met by exposed participants within 2 weeks before study entry. The record originates from a study of blood T cell repertoires in COVID-19.

The sample was PBMCs or T cells enriched from blood (not recorded which). This rearrangement joins TRBV7-6 to TRBJ2-5; 9 bases map to TRBD2. The sequence derives from a young woman who had been exposed to COVID-19. CDR3 amino acids: CASSFWGSGSQETQYF. In DNA, the CDR3 is TGTGCCAGCAGCTTTTGGGGTAGCGGGAGCCAAGAGACCCAGTACTTC.